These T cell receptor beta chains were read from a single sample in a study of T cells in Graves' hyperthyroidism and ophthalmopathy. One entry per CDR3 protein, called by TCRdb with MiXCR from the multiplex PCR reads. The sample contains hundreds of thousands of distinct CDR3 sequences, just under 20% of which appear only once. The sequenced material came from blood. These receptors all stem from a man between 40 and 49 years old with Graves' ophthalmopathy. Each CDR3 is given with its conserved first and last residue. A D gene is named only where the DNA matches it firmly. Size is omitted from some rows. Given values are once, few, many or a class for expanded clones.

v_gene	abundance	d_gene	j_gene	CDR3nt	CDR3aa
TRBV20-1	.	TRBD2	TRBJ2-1	TGCAGTGCTAGTAGGGCGGGAGGGTACAATGAGCAGTTCTTC	CSASRAGGYNEQFF
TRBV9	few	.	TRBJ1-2	TGTGCCAGCAGCGCTGGGATGGATTCAAACTATGGCTACACCTTC	CASSAGMDSNYGYTF
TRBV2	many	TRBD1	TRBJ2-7	TGTGCCAGCAGTGAAATAACAGGGGGAGGTTTCGAGCAGTACTTC	CASSEITGGGFEQYF
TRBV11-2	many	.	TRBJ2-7	TGTGCCAGCAGCTTACGTACAGGGACGGTACACGAGCAGTACTTC	CASSLRTGTVHEQYF
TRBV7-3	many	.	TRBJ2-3	TGTGCCAGCAGCCCAAATCTAGCAGATACGCAGTATTTT	CASSPNLADTQYF
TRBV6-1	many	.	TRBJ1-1	TGTGCCAGCAGTATGACAGTGAACACTGAAGCTTTCTTT	CASSMTVNTEAFF
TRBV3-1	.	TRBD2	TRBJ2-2	TGTGCCAGCAAGGGCGGGAGGAACACCGGGGAGCTGTTTTTT	CASKGGRNTGELFF
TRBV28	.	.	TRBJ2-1	TGCGCCAGCAGTGCCCTTATGTGGCAGTTCTTC	CASSALMWQFF
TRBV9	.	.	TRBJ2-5	TGTGCCAGCAGCGTAGCAGGGGTGGGGAGAGAGACCCAGTACTTC	CASSVAGVGRETQYF
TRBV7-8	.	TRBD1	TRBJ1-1	TGTGCCAGCAGCTTAGCGACAGGGGGGAGGACTGAAGCTTTCTTT	CASSLATGGRTEAFF
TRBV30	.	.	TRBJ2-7	TGTGCCTGGAGTGTACGGGGGATTGGCTACGAGCAGTACTTC	CAWSVRGIGYEQYF
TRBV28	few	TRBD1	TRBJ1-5	TGTGCCACCCGGACGGGACAGGCCCCCATCAATCAGCCCCAGCATTTT	CATRTGQAPINQPQHF
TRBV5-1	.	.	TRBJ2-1	TGCGCCAGCAGGGGCGGGAAGACCTACAATGAGCAGTTCTTC	CASRGGKTYNEQFF
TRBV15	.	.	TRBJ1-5	TGTGCCACCGACGGACACCCGAGCAATCAGCCCCAGCATTTT	CATDGHPSNQPQHF